Sequencing of this T cell receptor beta chain was carried out in a study of control samples from healthy donors and cancer patients. The germline V and J ends were trimmed by 0 bases and 3 bases, with 17 bases remaining between them. The CDR3 is made up of 17 amino acids. Sequencing was performed with immunoSEQ multiplex PCR; in TCRdb, only in-frame clones are kept and a portion is missing. The data show more than 95,000 clones, over 90% seen once. This clonotype was obtained from a man aged 25 to 40 in good health. The gene calls are TRBV5-3 and TRBJ2-3, with D perhaps matching TRBD1 or TRBD2 (6 bases each). TRBV5-3 is an ORF; its function is uncertain. The sample comprised blood. Written as DNA, the CDR3 is TGTGCCAGAAGCTTGGATGATAGGGGGGATTTGACAGATACGCAGTATTTT. Translation: CARSLDDRGDLTDTQYF.